This T cell receptor beta chain was sequenced in a study of T cell responses to AZD1222 COVID-19 vaccine. Broader study findings: Sampling that yielded the repertoires occurred only after the peak T cell response. Receipt of two AZD1222 doses was followed by a rise in Spike-specific TCR breadth and depth.

The data were produced by immunoSEQ multiplex PCR, yet TCRdb's version contains in-frame clones alone and is incomplete. The table lists about 97,000 clones, roughly 89% of them singletons. Concerning this clone itself: The antigen is not known.

The CDR3 sequence is 12 residues long. Trimming took 2 bases from V and 7 from J, leaving 6 bases between them. CDR1 is MDHEN, CDR2 SYDVKM, per germline. The J gene is TRBJ1-5, the V gene TRBV28; D is unclear. This specimen consisted of peripheral blood, obtained on day 0 of AZD1222 vaccination. This sequence originates from an adult in good health. The CDR3 nucleotides are TGTGCCAGCAGTTTAATCGACCAGCCCCAGCATTTT. Amino acids: CASSLIDQPQHF. The variable domain in full, with the rest retrieved from reference TRBV28 and TRBJ1-5, is DVKVTQSSRYLVKRTGEKVFLECVQDMDHENMFWYRQDPGLGLRLIYFSYDVKMKEKGDIPEGYSVSREKKERFSLILESASTNQTSMYLCASSLIDQPQHFGDGTRLSIL.